These T cell receptor beta chains were read from a single sample in a study of regulatory T cells in long-lasting Graves disease. TCRdb re-called the multiplex PCR reads through MiXCR, storing one row per CDR3 protein. This sample carries 400,000 to 650,000 distinct CDR3 sequences, around 16% of them seen once, and the ten largest clones take 25%. Separately, the same data were catalogued under a study of T cells in Graves' hyperthyroidism and ophthalmopathy.

The sequences come from peripheral blood mononuclear cells (PBMCs), collected at new diagnosis, from a patient treated with antithyroid drugs. The receptor set was obtained from a woman aged 35-65 years with Graves disease. Both conserved end residues are part of each CDR3. D genes are given only for firm matches. Size values are once, few and many counts, or a class for expanded clones, and some rows have none.

j_call clone_size v_call d_call cdr3_aa cdr3_nt
TRBJ2-2 few TRBV12-5 - CASAKENTGELFF TGTGCTAGTGCGAAGGAGAACACCGGGGAGCTGTTTTTT
TRBJ2-1 - TRBV7-3 TRBD2 CASSFRGGGSYNEQFF TGTGCCAGCAGTTTCCGGGGGGGGGGGTCCTACAATGAGCAGTTCTTC
TRBJ1-5 few TRBV19 - CASMAGSYVGNQPQHF TGTGCCAGTATGGCAGGGAGTTACGTTGGCAATCAGCCCCAGCATTTT
TRBJ1-4 few TRBV28 - CASSPWTLAGEKLFF TGTGCCAGCAGTCCATGGACCCTTGCAGGGGAAAAACTGTTTTTT
TRBJ1-6 few TRBV20-1 - CSAGIDRQNSPLHF TGCAGTGCTGGCATCGACAGACAGAATTCACCCCTCCACTTT
TRBJ2-3 few TRBV10-2 TRBD2 CASRTGTSGGTSTDTQYF TGCGCCAGCAGGACCGGGACTAGCGGGGGGACTAGCACAGATACGCAGTATTTT
TRBJ1-3 few TRBV12-3/TRBV12-4 - CASSFGPLYGNTIYF TGTGCCAGCAGTTTCGGGCCGCTATATGGAAACACCATATATTTT
TRBJ1-1 many TRBV12-3/TRBV12-4 - CASSFDRGGTEAFF TGTGCCAGCAGTTTCGACCGCGGGGGCACTGAAGCTTTCTTT
TRBJ2-5 many TRBV11-2 - CASSLEIRETQYF TGTGCCAGCAGCTTAGAGATACGGGAGACCCAGTACTTC
TRBJ1-4 many TRBV2 - CASSYSQGANEKLFF TGTGCCAGCAGTTACTCACAGGGAGCTAATGAAAAACTGTTTTTT
TRBJ2-3 - TRBV28 TRBD2 CASSLVSGGATDTQYF TGTGCCAGCAGTTTGGTTAGCGGGGGAGCAACAGATACGCAGTATTTT
TRBJ2-7 - TRBV25-1 TRBD1 CASREPGTGSYEQYF TGTGCCAGCAGGGAGCCCGGGACAGGGTCCTACGAGCAGTACTTC
TRBJ2-1 many TRBV20-1 TRBD2 CSAIRTSGGYNEQFF TGCAGTGCTATCCGGACTAGCGGGGGTTACAATGAGCAGTTCTTC
TRBJ2-3 many TRBV20-1 - CSARVTGSTDTQYF TGCAGTGCTAGAGTTACGGGCAGCACAGATACGCAGTATTTT
TRBJ2-7 many TRBV7-6 - CASSLAQGMAYEQYF TGTGCCAGCAGCTTAGCCCAGGGGATGGCCTACGAGCAGTACTTC
TRBJ1-2 - TRBV9 - CASSVGGKPGYGYTF TGTGCCAGCAGCGTAGGGGGGAAGCCGGGCTATGGCTACACCTTC
TRBJ2-1 - TRBV19 - CASSGAYNEQFF TGTGCCAGCTCGGGGGCCTACAATGAGCAGTTCTTC
TRBJ2-3 - TRBV12-3/TRBV12-4 - CASSFAVQAGQDTQYF TGTGCCAGCAGTTTCGCCGTCCAAGCGGGTCAAGATACGCAGTATTTT
TRBJ2-2 many TRBV20-1 - CSAVRTGRRGTGELFF TGCAGTGCCGTCCGGACGGGCCGGAGGGGCACCGGGGAGCTGTTTTTT
TRBJ1-2 many TRBV2 - CASSVRQGVYGYTF TGTGCCAGCAGTGTAAGGCAGGGTGTCTATGGCTACACCTTC
TRBJ1-5 - TRBV5-5 - CASSLLGAGNQPQHF TGTGCCAGCAGCTTGCTGGGGGCTGGAAATCAGCCCCAGCATTTT
TRBJ2-1 - TRBV4-1 - CASSQGWGTYNEQFF TGCGCCAGCAGCCAAGGCTGGGGAACCTACAATGAGCAGTTCTTC
TRBJ2-5 many TRBV12-3/TRBV12-4 - CASSSTRQETQYF TGTGCCAGCAGCTCTACACGACAAGAGACCCAGTACTTC
TRBJ1-3 many TRBV2 - CASSVEAPSVNTIYF TGTGCCAGCAGTGTGGAGGCTCCCTCGGTAAACACCATATATTTT
TRBJ2-1 few TRBV10-2 - CASSESQLEQFF TGCGCCAGCAGTGAGTCGCAGCTTGAGCAGTTCTTC
TRBJ1-3 few TRBV6-1 - CATHPPTANTIYF TGTGCCACCCACCCCCCTACAGCAAACACCATATATTTT
TRBJ2-7 - TRBV6-1 - CASSRDIESYEQYF TGTGCCAGCAGTCGGGACATAGAAAGCTACGAGCAGTACTTC
TRBJ1-1 many TRBV7-6 - CASSLWSTEAFF TGTGCCAGCAGCCTGTGGAGCACTGAAGCTTTCTTT
TRBJ2-2 many TRBV6-1 TRBD1 CASRTYRGNTGELFF TGTGCCAGCAGGACCTACAGGGGGAACACCGGGGAGCTGTTTTTT
TRBJ2-1 many TRBV6-1 - CASTSRTNWAGNLNEQFF TGTGCCAGCACCTCCAGAACCAATTGGGCGGGGAATCTCAATGAGCAGTTCTTC
TRBJ1-2 many TRBV20-1 - CSGWTEPYGYTF TGCAGTGGATGGACAGAGCCCTATGGCTACACCTTC
TRBJ1-2 many TRBV2 - CAGTGDGSGYTF TGTGCCGGAACCGGGGATGGAAGTGGCTACACCTTC
TRBJ1-4 many TRBV6-1 TRBD1 CASSRQGAISNEKLFF TGTGCCAGCAGTCGACAGGGGGCCATCAGCAATGAAAAACTGTTTTTT
TRBJ2-1 many TRBV10-3 TRBD2 CAISGELAGGSNEQFF TGTGCCATCAGTGGCGAACTAGCGGGGGGTAGCAATGAGCAGTTCTTC
TRBJ1-3 - TRBV5-6 - CASSLKGVSGNTIYF TGTGCCAGCAGCTTAAAGGGGGTGTCTGGAAACACCATATATTTT
TRBJ2-3 few TRBV6-1 - CASSFPSRIIGSTDTQYF TGTGCCAGCAGTTTCCCTTCAAGGATCATAGGGAGCACAGATACGCAGTATTTT
TRBJ2-7 many TRBV3-1 - CASSQGSRNEQYF TGTGCCAGCAGCCAAGGGTCTCGCAACGAGCAGTACTTC
TRBJ1-1 many TRBV30 TRBD1 CALNRGTEAFF TGTGCCTTGAACAGGGGGACTGAAGCTTTCTTT
TRBJ2-3 many TRBV24-1 - CATSDSLPGEGTDTQYF TGTGCCACCAGTGATAGCCTCCCAGGGGAAGGGACAGATACGCAGTATTTT
TRBJ1-6 many TRBV12-3/TRBV12-4 TRBD1 CASRGDRVLSPLHF TGTGCCAGCAGAGGGGACAGGGTTTTGTCACCCCTCCACTTT
TRBJ2-3 many TRBV11-3 TRBD1 CASSPYRGPNTDTQYF TGTGCCAGCAGCCCATACAGGGGGCCGAACACAGATACGCAGTATTTT
TRBJ1-1 many TRBV30 - CTLGRGNTEAFF TGTACTTTAGGAAGGGGGAACACTGAAGCTTTCTTT
TRBJ2-2 many TRBV5-1 - CASSFLVEGTGELFF TGCGCCAGCAGCTTCTTAGTCGAGGGCACCGGGGAGCTGTTTTTT
TRBJ2-1 few TRBV6-1 TRBD2 CASTLTSGGVSEQFF TGTGCCAGCACCCTGACTAGCGGGGGGGTGAGTGAGCAGTTCTTC
TRBJ2-1 many TRBV28 TRBD2 CASSSAGGAYNEQFF TGTGCCAGCAGTTCTGCGGGGGGCGCCTACAATGAGCAGTTCTTC
TRBJ1-1 many TRBV3-1 - CASSQTSNTEAFF TGTGCCAGCAGCCAGACAAGTAACACTGAAGCTTTCTTT
TRBJ2-3 many TRBV2 - CASSERSYTQYF TGTGCCAGCAGTGAAAGGTCCTATACGCAGTATTTT
TRBJ1-6 - TRBV3-1 - CASSQDSWGDNSPLHF TGTGCCAGCAGCCAAGATTCTTGGGGGGATAATTCACCCCTCCACTTT